Listed here are 27 T cell receptor beta chains from one sample, sequenced in a study of radiation and T cells in renal cell carcinoma. The time point was: blood 4 weeks post-SBRT, at nephrectomy. Treatment given: 15 Gy SBRT to primary tumor, nephrectomy 4 weeks later. Sequencing used immunoSEQ multiplex PCR; TCRdb keeps in-frame clones, though not all of them. There are some 150,000 clones in the sample; around nine tenths occur only once, and 15% to 20% lies in the top ten. The sample consisted of blood, taken from a patient whose treatment included radiotherapy and nephrectomy. All receptors come from a woman between 45 and 65 years old with renal cell carcinoma.

DNA of the CDR3: TGTGCCAGCACTCGGGACAGCTCGCACTATGGCTACACCTTC. Translation: CASTRDSSHYGYTF. This chain links TRBV28 with TRBJ1-2, with 7 positions matching TRBD1. The length of the CDR3 is 14 residues. Germline V gene data show CDR1 as MDHEN and CDR2 as SYDVKM. J was trimmed by 3 bases and V by 7 bases; bases with no gene match: 8.

The rearrangement uses TRBV5-1 and TRBJ2-3; D gene ambiguous. Germline-derived CDR1 and CDR2 are SGHRS and YFSETQ. V lost 4 bases and J lost 2, with 11 bases in between. This CDR3 contains 14 residues. The DNA of the CDR3 is TGCGCCAGCAGCCTCACAACAGTCACAGATACGCAGTATTTT. Protein sequence: CASSLTTVTDTQYF.

This chain uses TRBV27 with TRBJ2-1; a weak D match, TRBD2 (6 bases). V was shortened by 0 bases and J by 6 bases, with 12 bases between the two germline ends. Germline assignment: CDR1 MNHEY and CDR2 SMNVEV (reference sequence). The CDR3 totals 15 residues. The CDR3: CASSLSGDWINEQFF. In DNA form, the CDR3 reads TGTGCCAGCAGTTTATCAGGGGACTGGATCAATGAGCAGTTCTTC.

V and J are TRBV6-5 and TRBJ2-7; D is uncertain. Germline values: CDR1 MNHEY, CDR2 SVGAGI. V was clipped by 0 bases and J by 2 bases, with 8 bases between them. The CDR3 has 14 amino acids. CDR3 in DNA: TGTGCCAGCAGTTACTCCGGACCCCCCTACGAGCAGTACTTC. Translation gives CASSYSGPPYEQYF.

This clone was counted once. The chain employs TRBV11-2 and TRBJ2-1; D is ambiguous. The V end was cut by 6 bases, the J end by 10 bases, with 10 bases between. This CDR3 spans 11 amino acids. Germline V gene data show CDR1 as SGHAT and CDR2 as FQNNGV. Here the CDR3 DNA reads TGTGCCAGCAGTTCGTCTCCAGAGCAGTTCTTC. This translates into CASSSSPEQFF.

The genes are TRBV19 and TRBJ1-1; D ambiguous. CDR1 is LNHDA, CDR2 SQIVND, per germline (reference sequence). Deletions cut 1 base from V and 4 bases from J, with 10 bases between. CDR3 length: 14 amino acids. The CDR3 reads CASSIGRGSTEAFF. As DNA, the CDR3 is TGTGCCAGTAGTATAGGACGAGGGTCCACTGAAGCTTTCTTT.

The chain joins TRBV19 to TRBJ2-2, with D possibly being TRBD1 or TRBD2 (7 bases each). CDR1 is LNHDA and CDR2 is SQIVND in the germline V gene (reference sequence). This CDR3 has 14 residues. Trimming left V 5 bases short and J 7 bases short, with 14 bases between. CDR3: CASSSTGTIGELFF. CDR3 in DNA: TGTGCCAGTAGTTCGACAGGGACTATCGGGGAGCTGTTTTTT.

V and J are TRBV7-2 and TRBJ1-3; weak D call: TRBD1 (6 bases). V dropped 1 base and J dropped 0 bases, with 19 bases sitting between them. The CDR3 totals 19 residues. CDR1 is SGHTA and CDR2 is FQGNSA in the germline V gene. CDR3 coding DNA: TGTGCCAGCAGCTTAGTCGTCAGGGGCGCGGTGTTCTCTGGAAACACCATATATTTT. The encoded protein is CASSLVVRGAVFSGNTIYF.

The rearrangement joins TRBV7-6 to TRBJ2-7, with a tentative D call TRBD2 (6 bases). Trimming took off 6 bases at V and 2 bases at J, with 14 bases between the two ends. The CDR3 consists of 14 residues. CDR1 and CDR2 from the germline V gene are SGHVS and FNYEAQ. The CDR3 DNA reads as TGTGCCAGCAGTAGTACCCGGGAGCCCTACGAGCAGTACTTC. Translated, it gives CASSSTREPYEQYF.

This chain uses TRBV27 with TRBJ1-2; a possible D gene is TRBD1 (6 bases). The germline V gene encodes CDR1 MNHEY and CDR2 SMNVEV (reference sequence). CDR3 length equals 17 residues. The V end was cut by 6 bases, the J end by 8 bases, with 28 bases between. The CDR3 DNA sequence: TGTGCCAGCAGACCCCCGGGGGCTGGGGCCAGACTGGGGGGCTACACCTTC. It translates to CASRPPGAGARLGGYTF.

The chain combines TRBV7-9 with TRBJ2-7, with 8 positions matching TRBD2. Germline CDR1 SEHNR, CDR2 FQNEAQ (reference sequence). Trimming took 8 bases from V and 9 from J; bases not matched to a gene: 9. The CDR3 has 12 amino acids. CDR3 sequence reads: CASSAGGLRQYF. The CDR3 region has the DNA TGTGCCAGCTCCGCGGGGGGCCTTCGGCAGTACTTC.

The rearrangement joins TRBV23-1 to TRBJ2-7, with a tentative D call TRBD2 (6 bases). TRBV23-1 is classed as an ORF, of uncertain function. The CDR3 has 14 amino acids. V lost 8 bases, J lost 6 bases, and 20 bases lay in between. CDR3 sequence reads: CASLFRGAGSEQYF. CDR3 DNA sequence: TGCGCCAGCCTCTTTCGAGGGGCGGGATCCGAGCAGTACTTC.

The rearrangement joins TRBV7-2 to TRBJ1-4, with 7 bases fitting TRBD1. The CDR3 totals 14 residues. Germline assignment: CDR1 SGHTA and CDR2 FQGNSA. The V segment lost 2 bases and the J segment 8 bases; nucleotides outside the gene matches: 5. The CDR3 is CASSLNRGGEKLFF. The CDR3, as DNA: TGTGCCAGCAGCTTAAACAGGGGAGGCGAAAAACTGTTTTTT.

The chain links TRBV5-1 to TRBJ1-2; possible D gene TRBD1, 6 bases. Trimming removed 2 bases at V and 3 bases at J, with 14 bases between. The CDR3 sequence is 15 residues long. CDR1 and CDR2 (germline): SGHRS, YFSETQ. This CDR3 reads CASSLGGGEDYGYTF. CDR3 DNA: TGCGCCAGCAGCTTAGGGGGAGGGGAAGACTATGGCTACACCTTC.

The chain employs TRBV2 and TRBJ2-4; 13 bases are shared with TRBD2. Germline trimming cut 5 bases from V and 1 base from J; bases unmatched to any gene: 5. There are 17 residues in the CDR3. Looked up from germline, CDR1 is SNHLY and CDR2 is FYNNEI. CDR3 residues: CASSWTSGRSAKNIQYF. CDR3 DNA: TGTGCCAGCAGTTGGACTAGCGGGAGATCTGCCAAAAACATTCAGTACTTC. The full variable domain, its missing parts supplied by reference TRBV2 and TRBJ2-4, is EPEVTQTPSHQVTQMGQEVILRCVPISNHLYFYWYRQILGQKVEFLVSFYNNEISEKSEIFDDQFSVERPDGSNFTLKIRSTKLEDSAMYFCASSWTSGRSAKNIQYFGAGTRLSVL.

The rearrangement joins TRBV28 to TRBJ1-6; 7 nucleotides agree with TRBD1. The germline V gene has CDR1 MDHEN and CDR2 SYDVKM. J was trimmed by 7 bases and V by 5 bases; bases with no gene match: 8. This CDR3 has 15 amino acids. CDR3 protein: CASSPTGPGNSPLHF. The CDR3 DNA sequence: TGTGCCAGCAGTCCGACAGGGCCCGGGAATTCACCCCTCCACTTT.

This chain joins TRBV7-2 and TRBJ2-3; TRBD2 aligns across 8 bases. CDR1 is SGHTA and CDR2 is FQGNSA in the germline V gene. The CDR3 length is 14 residues. Trimming cost V 7 bases and J 3 bases; bases outside gene matches: 6. CDR3: CASTQRGGTDTQYF. CDR3 nucleotide sequence: TGTGCCAGCACCCAACGGGGGGGAACAGATACGCAGTATTTT.

In its sample, this clone was seen once. The chain links TRBV5-6 to TRBJ2-2, with D possibly being TRBD1 (6 bases). The V gene's germline CDR1 is SGHDT and CDR2 YYEEEE. This CDR3 contains 18 residues. V was clipped by 4 bases and J by 3 bases, with 22 bases between them. The CDR3 DNA is TGTGCCAGCAGCCGACGCCTGACAGGATGGTTTGACACCGGGGAGCTGTTTTTT. It codes for CASSRRLTGWFDTGELFF.

This clone was seen a few times. The chain uses TRBV9 and TRBJ1-1, with a possible D match to TRBD1 (5 bases). The V end was cut by 4 bases, the J end by 1 base, with 11 bases between. This CDR3 is 14 amino acids long. The V gene's germline CDR1 is SGDLS and CDR2 YYNGEE. Here the CDR3 DNA reads TGTGCCAGCAGCCCCACGGGGGGGAACACTGAAGCTTTCTTT. This encodes CASSPTGGNTEAFF.

The rearrangement uses TRBV7-2 and TRBJ2-7; D is unresolved. V dropped 5 bases and J dropped 6 bases, with 20 bases sitting between them. CDR1 and CDR2 from the germline V gene are SGHTA and FQGNSA. This CDR3 comprises 15 residues. The CDR3 reads CASSPQVGWLGEQYF. The CDR3 nucleotides read TGTGCCAGCAGCCCGCAGGTGGGGTGGTTAGGCGAGCAGTACTTC.

The V and J genes are TRBV7-2 and TRBJ2-3, with D perhaps given as TRBD1 or TRBD2 (6 bases each). The CDR3 covers 14 residues. Trimming left V 7 bases short and J 2 bases short, with 13 bases between. Germline lookup yields CDR1 SGHTA and CDR2 FQGNSA. Here the CDR3 reads CASNEGGTTDTQYF. The CDR3, as DNA: TGTGCCAGCAATGAAGGGGGGACCACAGATACGCAGTATTTT.

This chain uses TRBV9 with TRBJ2-1; 8 bases fit TRBD1. The CDR3 is 13 amino acids. The J segment lost 8 bases and the V segment lost 0 bases, leaving 1 base of the junction unmatched. Germline values: CDR1 SGDLS, CDR2 YYNGEE. The CDR3 region is CASSVAGGYEQFF. CDR3 in DNA: TGTGCCAGCAGCGTAGCAGGGGGCTATGAGCAGTTCTTC.

The V gene is TRBV5-1, the J gene TRBJ2-5; 12 bases are shared with TRBD2. Germline CDR1 SGHRS, CDR2 YFSETQ. V lost 4 bases, J lost 1 base, and 5 bases stayed unmatched. The CDR3 totals 16 residues. CDR3 in DNA: TGCGCCAGCAGCGTGACTAGCGGGGGCCGCCAAGAGACCCAGTACTTC. It encodes CASSVTSGGRQETQYF. Supplemented by reference TRBV5-1 and TRBJ2-5, the full variable domain reads KAGVTQTPRYLIKTRGQQVTLSCSPISGHRSVSWYQQTPGQGLQFLFEYFSETQRNKGNFPGRFSGRQFSNSRSEMNVSTLELGDSALYLCASSVTSGGRQETQYFGPGTRLLVL.

The genes are TRBV28 and TRBJ2-7, with 11 bases matching TRBD2. The CDR3 sequence is 15 residues long. V lost 2 bases, J lost 4 bases, and 4 bases stayed unmatched. Germline CDR1 reads MDHEN; CDR2 reads SYDVKM. CDR3: CASSLGASGRYEQYF. The CDR3 DNA follows: TGTGCCAGCAGTTTAGGGGCTAGCGGGAGGTACGAGCAGTACTTC.

In its sample, this clone was seen a few times. The rearrangement uses TRBV5-4 and TRBJ1-2; 7 bases align to TRBD1. The junction had 4 bases not matched to a gene; V was cut back by 4 bases and J by 1 base. This CDR3 has 14 amino acids. Germline CDR1 is SGHNT and CDR2 is YYREEE (reference sequence). The CDR3 bases are TGTGCCAGCAGCCTCCCAGGGGGTAACTATGGCTACACCTTC. Encoded protein: CASSLPGGNYGYTF.

The chain couples TRBV7-2 to TRBJ1-5; 7 nucleotides align to TRBD1. This CDR3 is 15 amino acids long. The germline gives CDR1 SGHTA, CDR2 FQGNSA. V lost 5 bases to trimming and J lost 9 bases; unmatched junction nucleotides: 13. In nucleotides, the CDR3 is TGTGCCAGCAGCCTCGGGACAGTGGACCCGTGGCCCCAGCATTTT. Translating gives CASSLGTVDPWPQHF.

This clone was detected a few times. The chain is built from TRBV11-2 and TRBJ1-1; D is unresolved. Trimming stripped 2 bases from V and 4 bases from J, with 2 bases between. Germline lookup yields CDR1 SGHAT and CDR2 FQNNGV. The CDR3 totals 11 residues. The CDR3 DNA reads as TGTGCCAGCAGCTTAACCACTGAAGCTTTCTTT. Amino acids: CASSLTTEAFF.